This section outlines one TCR beta chain sequence together with its context. At the DNA level, this CDR3 is encoded by other sequences in the same sample as well. These data come from a study of blood T cell repertoires in COVID-19. Whole-study context: Material from acute and convalescent COVID-19 was sourced from the United States, Italy and Spain. PBMCs, B-cell-depleted T cells, or T cells were the source of the cDNA or gDNA that made up the material.

Seattle cases were enrolled at active infection and followed longitudinally. V trimming: 5 bases; J trimming: 7 bases; junction bases outside the gene matches: 8. The CDR3 extends over 14 amino acids. The germline V gene has CDR1 MDHEN and CDR2 SYDVKM. Per the original methods: Reference gene primer amplification in the assay estimated nucleated cell counts. Using immunoSEQ multiplex PCR, the repertoire was profiled, and TCRdb retains in-frame clones only, with some absent. V, J and clone size are taken as reported in that table, and D and trimming were inferred from the DNA itself. The sample holds some 290,000 clones; around nine tenths are singletons and the top ten take about 10%.

The chain couples TRBV28 to TRBJ1-5, with 7 positions matching TRBD1. This clonotype was sampled from a woman aged 25 to 39 with COVID-19, enrolled during active disease. Sequenced sample: peripheral blood. The CDR3 reads CASSLRGGGQPQHF. CDR3 DNA sequence: TGTGCCAGCAGTCTTCGAGGGGGCGGACAGCCCCAGCATTTT.